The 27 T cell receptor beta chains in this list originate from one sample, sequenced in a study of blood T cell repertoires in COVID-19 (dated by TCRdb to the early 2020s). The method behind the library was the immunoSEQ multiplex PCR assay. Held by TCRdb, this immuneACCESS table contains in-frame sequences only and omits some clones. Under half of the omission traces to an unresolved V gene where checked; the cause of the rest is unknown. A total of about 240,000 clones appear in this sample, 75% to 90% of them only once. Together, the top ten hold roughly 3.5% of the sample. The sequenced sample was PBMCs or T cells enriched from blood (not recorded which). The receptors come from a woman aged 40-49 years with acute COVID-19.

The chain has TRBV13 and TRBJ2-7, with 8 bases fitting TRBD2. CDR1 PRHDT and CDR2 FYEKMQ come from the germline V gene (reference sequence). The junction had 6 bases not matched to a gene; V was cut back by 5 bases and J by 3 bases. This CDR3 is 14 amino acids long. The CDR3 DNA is TGTGCCAGCAGCGCTAGCGGGCGGTTCTACGAGCAGTACTTC. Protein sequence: CASSASGRFYEQYF.

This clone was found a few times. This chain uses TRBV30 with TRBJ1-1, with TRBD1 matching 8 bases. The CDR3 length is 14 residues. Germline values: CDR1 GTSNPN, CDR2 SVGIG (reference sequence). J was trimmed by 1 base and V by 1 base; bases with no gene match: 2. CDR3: CAWSDGTGNTEAFF. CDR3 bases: TGTGCCTGGAGTGACGGGACAGGGAACACTGAAGCTTTCTTT.

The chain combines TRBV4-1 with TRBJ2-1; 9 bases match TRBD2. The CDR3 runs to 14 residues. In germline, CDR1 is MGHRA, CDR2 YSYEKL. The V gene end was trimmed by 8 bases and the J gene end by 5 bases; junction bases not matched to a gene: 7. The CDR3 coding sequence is TGCGCCAGCTCTCTAGCGGGGAGTGACAATGAGCAGTTCTTC. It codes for CASSLAGSDNEQFF.

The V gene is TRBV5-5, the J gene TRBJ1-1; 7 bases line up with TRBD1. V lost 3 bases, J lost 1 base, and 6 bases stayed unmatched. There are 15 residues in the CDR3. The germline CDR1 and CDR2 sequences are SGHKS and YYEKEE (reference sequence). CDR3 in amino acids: CASSWETGENTEAFF. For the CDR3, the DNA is TGTGCCAGCAGCTGGGAAACAGGGGAGAACACTGAAGCTTTCTTT.

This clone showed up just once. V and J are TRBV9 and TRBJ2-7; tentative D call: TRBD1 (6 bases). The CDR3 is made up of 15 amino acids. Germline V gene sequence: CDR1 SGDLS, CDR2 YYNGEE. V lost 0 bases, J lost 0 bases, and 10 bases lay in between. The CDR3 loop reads CASSVGTASSYEQYF. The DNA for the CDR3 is TGTGCCAGCAGCGTAGGGACAGCTAGCTCCTACGAGCAGTACTTC.

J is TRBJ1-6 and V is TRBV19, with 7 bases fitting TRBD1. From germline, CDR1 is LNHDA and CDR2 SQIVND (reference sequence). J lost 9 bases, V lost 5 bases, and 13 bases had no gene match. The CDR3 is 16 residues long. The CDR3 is CASSPTLQGWGSPLHF. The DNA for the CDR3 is TGTGCCAGTAGTCCCACCCTACAGGGGTGGGGTTCACCCCTCCACTTT.

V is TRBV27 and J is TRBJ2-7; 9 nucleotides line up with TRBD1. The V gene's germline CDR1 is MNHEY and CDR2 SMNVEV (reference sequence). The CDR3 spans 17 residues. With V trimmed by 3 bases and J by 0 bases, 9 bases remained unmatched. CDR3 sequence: CASSFRYPGQGSYEQYF. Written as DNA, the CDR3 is TGTGCCAGCAGTTTTAGGTACCCGGGACAGGGCTCCTACGAGCAGTACTTC.

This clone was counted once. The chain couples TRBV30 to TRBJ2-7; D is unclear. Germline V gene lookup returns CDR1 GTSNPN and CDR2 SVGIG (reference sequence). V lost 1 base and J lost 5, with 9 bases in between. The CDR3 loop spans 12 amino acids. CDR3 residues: CAWSGRPHEQYF. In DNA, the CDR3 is TGTGCCTGGAGTGGCAGGCCCCACGAGCAGTACTTC.

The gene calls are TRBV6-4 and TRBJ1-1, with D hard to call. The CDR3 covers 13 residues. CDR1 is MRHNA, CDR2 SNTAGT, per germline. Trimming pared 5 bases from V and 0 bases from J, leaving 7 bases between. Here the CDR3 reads CASSQNMNTEAFF. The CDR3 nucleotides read TGTGCCAGCAGTCAGAACATGAACACTGAAGCTTTCTTT.

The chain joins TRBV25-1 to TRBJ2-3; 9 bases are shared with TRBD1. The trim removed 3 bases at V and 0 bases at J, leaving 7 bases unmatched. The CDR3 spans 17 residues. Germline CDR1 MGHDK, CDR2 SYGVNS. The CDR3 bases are TGTGCCAGCAGTGACGGGACAGGGATCTCTAGCACAGATACGCAGTATTTT. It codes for CASSDGTGISSTDTQYF.

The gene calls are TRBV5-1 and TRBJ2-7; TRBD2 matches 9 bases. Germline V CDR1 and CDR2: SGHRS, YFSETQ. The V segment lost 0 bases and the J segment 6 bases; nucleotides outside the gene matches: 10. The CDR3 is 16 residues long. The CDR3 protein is CASSLVVSGSRGEQYF. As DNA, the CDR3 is TGCGCCAGCAGCTTGGTGGTTAGCGGGAGCAGGGGCGAGCAGTACTTC.

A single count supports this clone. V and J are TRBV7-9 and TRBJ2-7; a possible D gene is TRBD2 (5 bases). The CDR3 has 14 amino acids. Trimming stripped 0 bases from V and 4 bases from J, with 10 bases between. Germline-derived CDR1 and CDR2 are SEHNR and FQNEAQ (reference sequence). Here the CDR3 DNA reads TGTGCCAGCAGCTTAGCGGGAGTGATTTACGAGCAGTACTTC. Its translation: CASSLAGVIYEQYF.

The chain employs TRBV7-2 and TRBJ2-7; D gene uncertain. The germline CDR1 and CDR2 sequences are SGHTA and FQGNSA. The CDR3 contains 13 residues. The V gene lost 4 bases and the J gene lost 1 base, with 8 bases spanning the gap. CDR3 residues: CASSSLDSYEQYF. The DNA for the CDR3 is TGTGCCAGCAGCTCGTTAGATTCCTACGAGCAGTACTTC.

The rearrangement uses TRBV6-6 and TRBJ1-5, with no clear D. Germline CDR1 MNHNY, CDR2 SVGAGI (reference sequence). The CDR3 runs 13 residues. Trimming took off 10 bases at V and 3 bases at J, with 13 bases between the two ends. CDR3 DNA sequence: TGTGCCACCTCCCCCGAGATCAATCAGCCCCAGCATTTT. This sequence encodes CATSPEINQPQHF.

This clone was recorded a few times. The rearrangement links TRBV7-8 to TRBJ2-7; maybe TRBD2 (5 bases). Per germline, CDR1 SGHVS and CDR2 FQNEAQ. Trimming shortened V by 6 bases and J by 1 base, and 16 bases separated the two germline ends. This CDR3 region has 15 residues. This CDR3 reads CASSQGRTGSYEQYF. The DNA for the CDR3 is TGTGCCAGCAGTCAAGGACGGACGGGGTCCTACGAGCAGTACTTC.

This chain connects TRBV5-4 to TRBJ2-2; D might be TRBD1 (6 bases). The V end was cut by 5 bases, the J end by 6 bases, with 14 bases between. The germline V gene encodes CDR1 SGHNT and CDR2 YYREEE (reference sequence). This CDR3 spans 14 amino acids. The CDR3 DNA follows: TGTGCCAGCAGAACAGGGTCAGCGTCCGGGGAGCTGTTTTTT. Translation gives CASRTGSASGELFF.

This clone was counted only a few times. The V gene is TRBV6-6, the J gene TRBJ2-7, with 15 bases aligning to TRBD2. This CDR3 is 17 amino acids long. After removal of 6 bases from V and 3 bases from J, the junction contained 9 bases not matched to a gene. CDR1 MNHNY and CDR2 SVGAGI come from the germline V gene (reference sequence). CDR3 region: CASSRTRTSGRGYEQYF. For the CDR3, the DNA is TGTGCCAGCAGCCGAACTCGGACTAGCGGGAGGGGCTACGAGCAGTACTTC.

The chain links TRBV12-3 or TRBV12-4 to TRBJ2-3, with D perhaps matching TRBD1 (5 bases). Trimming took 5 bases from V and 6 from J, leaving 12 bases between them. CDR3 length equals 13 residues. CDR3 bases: TGTGCCAGCAGTCCCGGACACACCGATACGCAGTATTTT. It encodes CASSPGHTDTQYF.

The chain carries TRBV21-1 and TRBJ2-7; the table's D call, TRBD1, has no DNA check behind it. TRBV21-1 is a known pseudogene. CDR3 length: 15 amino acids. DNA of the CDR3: TGTGCCAGCAGCTTTCTCCGGGACAGGGGTTACGAGCAGTACTTC. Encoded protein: CASSFLRDRGYEQYF.

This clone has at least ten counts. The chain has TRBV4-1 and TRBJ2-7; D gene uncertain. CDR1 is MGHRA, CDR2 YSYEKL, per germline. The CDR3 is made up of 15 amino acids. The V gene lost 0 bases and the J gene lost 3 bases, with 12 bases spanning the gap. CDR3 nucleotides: TGCGCCAGCAGCCAAGATCTTACTACCGACTACGAGCAGTACTTC. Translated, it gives CASSQDLTTDYEQYF.

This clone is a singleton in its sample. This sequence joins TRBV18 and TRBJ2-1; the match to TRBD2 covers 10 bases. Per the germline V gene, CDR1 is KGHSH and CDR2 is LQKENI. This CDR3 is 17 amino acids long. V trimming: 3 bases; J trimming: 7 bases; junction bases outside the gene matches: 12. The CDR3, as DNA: TGTGCCAGCTCACCCCCGAGGTCTAGCGGGAGAGGTAATGAGCAGTTCTTC. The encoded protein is CASSPPRSSGRGNEQFF. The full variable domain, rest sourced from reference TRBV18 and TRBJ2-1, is NAGVMQNPRHLVRRRGQEARLRCSPMKGHSHVYWYRQLPEEGLKFMVYLQKENIIDESGMPKERFSAEFPKEGPSILRIQQVVRGDSAAYFCASSPPRSSGRGNEQFFGPGTRLTVL.

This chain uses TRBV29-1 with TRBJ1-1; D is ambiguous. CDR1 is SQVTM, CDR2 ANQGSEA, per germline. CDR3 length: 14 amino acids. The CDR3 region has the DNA TGCGGCTCGAACGGTTACGGGGAGAACACTGAAGCTTTCTTT. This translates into CGSNGYGENTEAFF.

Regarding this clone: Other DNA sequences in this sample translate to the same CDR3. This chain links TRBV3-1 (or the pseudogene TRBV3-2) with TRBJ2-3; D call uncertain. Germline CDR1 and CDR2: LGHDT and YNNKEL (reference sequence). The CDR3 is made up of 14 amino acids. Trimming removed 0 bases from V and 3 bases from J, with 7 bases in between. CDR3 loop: CASSQDLATDTQYF. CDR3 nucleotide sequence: TGTGCCAGCAGCCAAGATTTGGCTACAGATACGCAGTATTTT.

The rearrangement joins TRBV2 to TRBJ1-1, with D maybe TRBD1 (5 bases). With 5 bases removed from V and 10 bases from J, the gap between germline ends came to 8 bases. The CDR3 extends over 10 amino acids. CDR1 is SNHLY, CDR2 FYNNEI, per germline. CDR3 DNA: TGTGCCAGCAGTAGCCAGGGAGCTTTCTTT. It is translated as CASSSQGAFF.

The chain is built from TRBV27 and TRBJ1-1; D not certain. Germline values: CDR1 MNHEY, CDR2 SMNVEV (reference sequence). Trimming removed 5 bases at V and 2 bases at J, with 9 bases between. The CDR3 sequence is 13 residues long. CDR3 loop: CASSIQRNTEAFF. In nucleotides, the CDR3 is TGTGCCAGCAGTATACAGAGAAACACTGAAGCTTTCTTT.

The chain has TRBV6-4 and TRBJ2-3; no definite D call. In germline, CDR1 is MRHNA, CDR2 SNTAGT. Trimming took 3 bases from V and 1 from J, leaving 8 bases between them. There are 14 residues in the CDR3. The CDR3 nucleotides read TGTGCCAGCAGTGAAAGGAGCGGCACAGATACGCAGTATTTT. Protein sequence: CASSERSGTDTQYF.

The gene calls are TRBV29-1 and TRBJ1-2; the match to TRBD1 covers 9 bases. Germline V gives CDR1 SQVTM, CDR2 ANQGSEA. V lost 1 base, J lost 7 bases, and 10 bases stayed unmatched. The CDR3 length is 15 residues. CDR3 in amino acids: CSVEAMTGGRAGYTF. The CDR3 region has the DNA TGCAGCGTTGAAGCCATGACAGGGGGTAGGGCTGGCTACACCTTC. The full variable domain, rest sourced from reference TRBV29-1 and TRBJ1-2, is SAVISQKPSRDICQRGTSLTIQCQVDSQVTMMFWYRQQPGQSLTLIATANQGSEATYESGFVIDKFPISRPNLTFSTLTVSNMSPEDSSIYLCSVEAMTGGRAGYTFGSGTRLTVV.